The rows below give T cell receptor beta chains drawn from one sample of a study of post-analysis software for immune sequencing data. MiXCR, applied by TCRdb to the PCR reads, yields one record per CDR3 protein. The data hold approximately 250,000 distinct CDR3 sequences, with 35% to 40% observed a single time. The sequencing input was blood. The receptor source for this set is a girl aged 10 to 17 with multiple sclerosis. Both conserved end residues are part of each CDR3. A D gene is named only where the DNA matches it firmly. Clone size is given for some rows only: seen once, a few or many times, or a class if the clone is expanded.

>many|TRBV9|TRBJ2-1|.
TGTGCCAGCAGCCCGGAGGGTAACGGCCAAACCTACAATGAGCAGTTCTTC
CASSPEGNGQTYNEQFF
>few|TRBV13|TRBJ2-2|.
TGTGCCAGCACCTCGGGACTGAATCCGACCGGGGAGCTGTTTTTT
CASTSGLNPTGELFF
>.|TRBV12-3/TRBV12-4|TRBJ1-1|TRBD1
TGTGCCAGCAGTTTACCTGGAGGGGGCCCAAAGGGGGAAGCTTTCTTT
CASSLPGGGPKGEAFF
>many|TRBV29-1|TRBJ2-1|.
TGCAGCGTTGGAGGGCTAGCTTTGGTTGAGCAGTTCTTC
CSVGGLALVEQFF
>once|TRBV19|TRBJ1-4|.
TGTGCCAGTAAGGGGCTGGTTAATGAAAAACTGTTTTTT
CASKGLVNEKLFF
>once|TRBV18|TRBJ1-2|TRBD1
TGTGCCAGCTCGCTCGACAGGGGAGCAAACTATGACTACACCTTC
CASSLDRGANYDYTF
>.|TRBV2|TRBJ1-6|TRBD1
TGTGCCACCAACAGGGGGCTCGGGAATTCACCCCTCCACTTT
CATNRGLGNSPLHF
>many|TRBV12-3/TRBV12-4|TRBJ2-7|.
TGTGCCACCCGCGGGGAGCAGTACTTC
CATRGEQYF
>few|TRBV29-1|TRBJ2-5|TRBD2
TGCAGCGTTACGGCGGGGGGGGAGACCCAGTACTTC
CSVTAGGETQYF
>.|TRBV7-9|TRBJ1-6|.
TGTGCCAGCAGCCCCCTCGGGGGCGCCCGAGATTCACCCCCCCACTTT
CASSPLGGARDSPPHF
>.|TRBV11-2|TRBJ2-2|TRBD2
TGTGCCAGCAGCGACAAGCTAGCGGCCACCGGGGAGCTGTTTTTT
CASSDKLAATGELFF
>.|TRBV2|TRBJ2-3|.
TGTGCCAGCAGGGGCGACAGTTCAGATACGCAGTATTTT
CASRGDSSDTQYF
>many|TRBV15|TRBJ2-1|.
TGTGCCGCGTCCGCGGGAAACTACAATGAGCAGTTCTTC
CAASAGNYNEQFF
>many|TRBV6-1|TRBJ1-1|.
TGTGCCAGCAGTGAAGCGCAGGGCGGGACCGGCGGTGAAGCTTTCTTT
CASSEAQGGTGGEAFF
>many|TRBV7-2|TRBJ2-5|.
TGTGCCAGCAGCATGGTTCGAGGATACCCGCAAGAGACCCAGTACTTC
CASSMVRGYPQETQYF
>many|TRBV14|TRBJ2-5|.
TGTGCCAGCAGCCAAGGAGGAGCTAGGGGAGAGACCCAGTACTTC
CASSQGGARGETQYF
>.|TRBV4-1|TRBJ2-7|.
TGCGCCAGCAGCCAGGGGACCGCAGTTCTGAGCGAGCAGTACTTC
CASSQGTAVLSEQYF
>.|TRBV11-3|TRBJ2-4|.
TGTGCCAGCAGCTTAACGGGGGCCAAAAACATTCAGTACTTC
CASSLTGAKNIQYF
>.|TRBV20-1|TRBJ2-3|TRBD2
TGCAGTGCTAGAGATATCGGTCGAATAGCGGGAGGGCCAGGCACAGATACGCAGTATTTT
CSARDIGRIAGGPGTDTQYF
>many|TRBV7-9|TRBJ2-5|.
TGTGCCAGCAGCTTAGTTAGGACAGACCAAGAGACCCAGTACTTC
CASSLVRTDQETQYF
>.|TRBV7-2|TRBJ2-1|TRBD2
TGTGCCAGCAGCCCACCGCTAGCGGGAGAATTATATGAGCAGTTCTTC
CASSPPLAGELYEQFF
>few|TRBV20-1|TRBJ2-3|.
TGCAGTGTTAGCCCCATTAGCACAGATACACAGTATTTT
CSVSPISTDTQYF
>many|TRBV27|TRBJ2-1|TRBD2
TGTGCCAGCAGTTTAGGCGGGGGGCTCTACAATGAGCAGTTCTTC
CASSLGGGLYNEQFF
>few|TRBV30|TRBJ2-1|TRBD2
TGTGCCTGGAGTCCGGGACTAGCGGCTTACAATGAGCAGTTCTTC
CAWSPGLAAYNEQFF
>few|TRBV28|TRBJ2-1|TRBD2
TGTGCCAGCAGTAGGGGACTAGCGGGAGGCAATGAGCAGTTCTTC
CASSRGLAGGNEQFF
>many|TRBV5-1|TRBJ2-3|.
TGCGCCAGCAGCTTTGTCGACACGTCCCAAGGGGCAGATACGCAGTATTTT
CASSFVDTSQGADTQYF
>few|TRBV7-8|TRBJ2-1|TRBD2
TGTGCCAGCAGCGCCTCCGGGACTAGGGCCTACAATGAGCAGTTCTTC
CASSASGTRAYNEQFF
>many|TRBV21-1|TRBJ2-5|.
TGTGCCAGCAGCAATCCAGAGACCCAGTACTTC
CASSNPETQYF
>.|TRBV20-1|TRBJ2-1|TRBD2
TGCAGTGCCCTGACTGGCGGGAGTCTGGCCAATGAGCAGTTCTTC
CSALTGGSLANEQFF
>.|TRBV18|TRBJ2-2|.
TGTGCCAGCTCACCTCCATATTCCATCGGGGAGCTGTTTTTT
CASSPPYSIGELFF
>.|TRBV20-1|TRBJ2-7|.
TGCAGTGCTAGAGATAAAACGGATTACGAGCAGTACTTC
CSARDKTDYEQYF
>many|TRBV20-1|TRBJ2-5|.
TGCAGTGCTAGAAAGAGGGGTGATTGGGGCCAAGAGACCCAGTACTTC
CSARKRGDWGQETQYF
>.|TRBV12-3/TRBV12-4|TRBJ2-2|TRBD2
TGTGCAGTAGGCGGGGGGGCATTAACCGGGGAGCTGTTTTTT
CAVGGGALTGELFF
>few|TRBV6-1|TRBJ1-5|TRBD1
TGTGCCAGCGGGACAGGGAGGCCCCAGCATTTT
CASGTGRPQHF
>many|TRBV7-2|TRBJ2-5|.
TGTGCCAGCAGCTTAAACCCCGTTCGGGAGACCCAGTACTTC
CASSLNPVRETQYF